Below, 32 T cell receptor beta chains from the same sample are listed, as sequenced in a study of blood T cell repertoires in COVID-19. The data were produced by immunoSEQ multiplex PCR, yet TCRdb's version contains in-frame clones alone and is incomplete. The profile shows about 340,000 clones, about nine tenths of them singletons. Material for sequencing was peripheral blood. These receptors all come from a woman in her fifties or sixties with COVID-19, enrolled during active disease.

The chain carries TRBV2 and TRBJ2-2; a weak D match, TRBD2 (5 bases). Germline lookup yields CDR1 SNHLY and CDR2 FYNNEI. The V and J ends lost 3 bases and 0 bases respectively, with 14 bases between them. The CDR3 is 17 amino acids. The CDR3 spells CASSEIKEASNTGELFF. CDR3 DNA: TGTGCCAGCAGTGAGATTAAGGAGGCTTCGAACACCGGGGAGCTGTTTTTT.

This clone was recorded once. This chain links TRBV4-1 with TRBJ2-7, with a weak D call TRBD1 (6 bases). Looked up from germline, CDR1 is MGHRA and CDR2 is YSYEKL. The ends were cut back, 0 bases at V and 2 bases at J, with 11 bases in the middle. The CDR3 contains 15 residues. CDR3 sequence reads: CASSQEQGIAYEQYF. For the CDR3, the DNA is TGCGCCAGCAGCCAAGAACAGGGTATCGCCTACGAGCAGTACTTC.

V gene TRBV4-1 combines with J gene TRBJ2-2; 9 bases fit TRBD2. This CDR3 has 16 residues. The V segment lost 3 bases and the J segment 5 bases; nucleotides outside the gene matches: 7. Per the germline V gene, CDR1 is MGHRA and CDR2 is YSYEKL. CDR3: CASSHGREGWTGELFF. CDR3 nucleotide sequence: TGCGCCAGCAGCCACGGGCGGGAGGGCTGGACCGGGGAGCTGTTTTTT.

The chain combines TRBV9 with TRBJ2-3; 9 bases fit TRBD2. CDR1 and CDR2 from the germline V gene are SGDLS and YYNGEE. The CDR3 covers 15 residues. J lost 0 bases, V lost 6 bases, and 5 bases had no gene match. CDR3 sequence (DNA): TGTGCCAGCAACCCTAGCGGGACTAGCACAGATACGCAGTATTTT. Protein product: CASNPSGTSTDTQYF.

The rearrangement joins TRBV5-1 to TRBJ2-1, with 9 bases identical to TRBD2. There are 19 residues in the CDR3. Germline loops: CDR1 SGHRS, CDR2 YFSETQ. Trimming took 1 base from V and 1 from J; bases not matched to a gene: 12. CDR3 sequence (DNA): TGCGCCAGCAGCTTGTTACCCCGTGGCGCGGGAGGGTCCTACAATGAGCAGTTCTTC. Translated: CASSLLPRGAGGSYNEQFF.

The rearrangement links TRBV15 to TRBJ2-3, with D maybe TRBD1 (6 bases). Trimming cost V 1 base and J 2 bases, with 10 bases left between them. Germline assignment: CDR1 LNHNV and CDR2 YYDKDF (reference sequence). The CDR3 runs to 15 residues. Written as DNA, the CDR3 is TGTGCCACCAGCAGAGGAAACAGGGACACAGATACGCAGTATTTT. Protein product: CATSRGNRDTDTQYF. The entire variable domain, with the rest obtained from reference TRBV15 and TRBJ2-3, is as follows: DAMVIQNPRYQVTQFGKPVTLSCSQTLNHNVMYWYQQKSSQAPKLLFHYYDKDFNNEADTPDNFQSRRPNTSFCFLDIRSPGLGDTAMYLCATSRGNRDTDTQYFGPGTRLTVL.

The CDR3 DNA reads as TGTGCCAGCAGCAGGCTAGCGGGAACCAATGAGCAGTTCTTC. Residues: CASSRLAGTNEQFF. The genes are TRBV11-2 and TRBJ2-1, with 9 bases lining up with TRBD2. J gave up 6 bases and V 5 bases, and 5 bases lay outside the gene matches. The germline gives CDR1 SGHAT, CDR2 FQNNGV. The length of the CDR3 is 14 residues.

The chain couples TRBV5-4 to TRBJ2-5; tentative D call: TRBD1 (6 bases). This CDR3 region has 14 residues. Trimming shortened V by 1 base and J by 4 bases, and 11 bases separated the two germline ends. CDR1 and CDR2 from the germline V gene are SGHNT and YYREEE (reference sequence). The CDR3: CASSLTGSIETQYF. DNA for the CDR3: TGTGCCAGCAGCTTGACAGGGTCTATAGAGACCCAGTACTTC.

The J gene is TRBJ1-2, the V gene TRBV15; the D gene is possibly TRBD1 (5 bases). Looked up from germline, CDR1 is LNHNV and CDR2 is YYDKDF (reference sequence). The CDR3 consists of 15 residues. The V and J ends lost 0 bases and 8 bases respectively, with 16 bases between them. CDR3 bases: TGTGCCACCAGCAGAGATGGGCAGGCCCAGGGAGGCTACACCTTC. Translation: CATSRDGQAQGGYTF.

This clone showed up just once. The rearrangement uses TRBV5-4 and TRBJ1-6; no reliable D call. Germline V gene data show CDR1 as SGHNT and CDR2 as YYREEE (reference sequence). The ends were cut back, 0 bases at V and 0 bases at J, with 4 bases in the middle. This CDR3 spans 15 amino acids. The CDR3 spells CASSLEASYNSPLHF. The CDR3 DNA reads TGTGCCAGCAGCTTGGAAGCCTCCTATAATTCACCCCTCCACTTT.

As for this clone: The same CDR3 can be traced to other DNA sequences in this sample. This CDR3 is CASSLSGGPYEQYF. The CDR3 nucleotides are TGCGCCAGCAGCTTGTCAGGGGGACCCTACGAGCAGTACTTC. The chain recombines TRBV5-1 with TRBJ2-7, with 7 bases that match TRBD1. J was trimmed by 2 bases and V by 1 base; bases with no gene match: 3. Germline V lookup: CDR1 SGHRS, CDR2 YFSETQ. The CDR3 sequence is 14 residues long. Supplemented by reference TRBV5-1 and TRBJ2-7, the full variable domain reads KAGVTQTPRYLIKTRGQQVTLSCSPISGHRSVSWYQQTPGQGLQFLFEYFSETQRNKGNFPGRFSGRQFSNSRSEMNVSTLELGDSALYLCASSLSGGPYEQYFGPGTRLTVT.

This chain connects TRBV7-9 to TRBJ1-5; a possible D gene is TRBD1 (6 bases). The CDR3 is 15 amino acids. V was cut by 5 bases and J by 3 bases, with 14 bases left in between. Germline CDR1 and CDR2: SEHNR and FQNEAQ (reference sequence). CDR3 residues: CASSPPGDLNQPQHF. DNA of the CDR3: TGTGCCAGCAGCCCCCCAGGGGACCTCAATCAGCCCCAGCATTTT.

This chain uses TRBV30 with TRBJ2-1, with TRBD2 matching over 9 bases. The CDR3 runs 13 residues. Germline lookup yields CDR1 GTSNPN and CDR2 SVGIG (reference sequence). CDR3 DNA: TGTGCAACGTCTAGCGGGGCCTACAATGAGCAGTTCTTC. It codes for CATSSGAYNEQFF. Full variable domain (missing parts from reference TRBV30 and TRBJ2-1): SQTIHQWPATLVQPVGSPLSLECTVEGTSNPNLYWYRQAAGRGLQLLFYSVGIGQISSEVPQNLSASRPQDRQFILSSKKLLLSDSGFYLCATSSGAYNEQFFGPGTRLTVL.

The chain employs TRBV6-5 and TRBJ1-2; D not resolved. The V end lost 2 bases, the J end lost 6 bases, and 16 bases lay between the germline ends. Germline CDR1 and CDR2: MNHEY and SVGAGI. The CDR3 is made up of 15 amino acids. CDR3 DNA: TGTGCCAGCAGTTACAGAGAGGGCCCCCTTGATGGCTACACCTTC. It encodes CASSYREGPLDGYTF.

The chain couples TRBV6-5 to TRBJ2-7, with 7 bases that match TRBD1. Unmatched junction bases numbered 10, after V lost 8 bases and J lost 3 bases. Germline CDR1 reads MNHEY; CDR2 reads SVGAGI. The CDR3 loop spans 14 amino acids. The CDR3 protein is CASGRQGTIYEQYF. The CDR3 DNA sequence: TGTGCCAGCGGTAGACAGGGCACCATCTACGAGCAGTACTTC.

Only one count was recorded for this clone. The gene calls are TRBV12-5 and TRBJ2-3; D is perhaps TRBD2 (5 bases). The CDR3 is made up of 14 amino acids. The germline V gene has CDR1 LGHNT and CDR2 FRNRAP. The V gene lost 7 bases and the J gene lost 4 bases, with 15 bases spanning the gap. In DNA, the CDR3 is TGTGCTAGTGCCCCGGATGTTAGCGCAGATACGCAGTATTTT. As protein: CASAPDVSADTQYF.

The V gene is TRBV18, the J gene TRBJ2-7; TRBD1 matches at 9 bases. The germline gives CDR1 KGHSH, CDR2 LQKENI. V was clipped by 4 bases and J by 0 bases; unmatched bases: 4. The CDR3 has 15 residues. In nucleotides, the CDR3 is TGTGCCAGCTCACAACTGACAGGGGGCTCCTACGAGCAGTACTTC. Translated: CASSQLTGGSYEQYF.

The chain couples TRBV6-4 to TRBJ2-4; 9 bases align to TRBD1. The CDR3 is made up of 13 amino acids. Germline V gene sequence: CDR1 MRHNA, CDR2 SNTAGT. Trimming at V came to 5 bases and at J to 9 bases, leaving 5 bases not matched to a gene. The CDR3: CASSNDRGTIQYF. The CDR3 DNA follows: TGTGCCAGCAGTAACGACAGGGGGACCATTCAGTACTTC.

The chain joins TRBV5-4 to TRBJ2-7; a possible D gene is TRBD1 (5 bases). The CDR3 loop spans 16 amino acids. The germline CDR1 and CDR2 sequences are SGHNT and YYREEE (reference sequence). V was trimmed by 10 bases and J by 6 bases, leaving 29 bases between them. CDR3: CAAGPGPLLPPSEQYF. As DNA, the CDR3 is TGTGCCGCAGGGCCCGGCCCCCTCTTACCTCCCTCCGAGCAGTACTTC.

The rearrangement links TRBV19 to TRBJ2-7, with TRBD2 matching over 8 bases. The CDR3 has 15 residues. The germline CDR1 and CDR2 sequences are LNHDA and SQIVND (reference sequence). The V and J ends lost 4 bases and 9 bases, in that order; junction bases with no gene match: 14. In nucleotides, the CDR3 is TGTGCCAGTAGTAACATAGCGGGACCACTGAAGGGGCAGTACTTC. Translation gives CASSNIAGPLKGQYF.

The CDR3 loop is CATSGGLAGDNEQFF. As DNA, the CDR3 is TGTGCCACCAGCGGGGGACTAGCGGGAGACAATGAGCAGTTCTTC. The V gene is TRBV24-1, the J gene TRBJ2-1; 14 nucleotides agree with TRBD2. The CDR3 is 15 amino acids. The J segment lost 5 bases and the V segment lost 7 bases, leaving 3 bases of the junction unmatched. CDR1 and CDR2 (germline): KGHDR, SFDVKD.

This chain uses TRBV18 with TRBJ2-3, with 14 nucleotides matching TRBD2. The V segment lost 2 bases and the J segment 3 bases; nucleotides outside the gene matches: 1. Germline assignment: CDR1 KGHSH and CDR2 LQKENI. This CDR3 is built from 16 residues. CDR3: CASSPGLAGGTDTQYF. The CDR3 nucleotides are TGTGCCAGCTCACCAGGACTAGCGGGAGGTACAGATACGCAGTATTTT.

The V and J genes are TRBV4-2 and TRBJ2-6, with TRBD2 matching over 9 bases. The V gene's germline CDR1 is LGHNA and CDR2 YNFKEQ. With 0 bases clipped from V and 4 bases from J, the junction kept 4 bases outside the gene matches. This CDR3 region has 17 residues. CDR3 protein: CASSQDPSGTGANVLTF. CDR3 DNA sequence: TGTGCCAGCAGCCAAGATCCTAGCGGGACCGGGGCCAACGTCCTGACTTTC.

The rearrangement uses TRBV18 and TRBJ1-1; tentative D call: TRBD1 (5 bases). In germline, CDR1 is KGHSH, CDR2 LQKENI. There are 15 residues in the CDR3. V lost 6 bases and J 1 base, leaving 15 bases between the germline ends. DNA of the CDR3: TGTGCCAGCTCTCAAGACAGTCTACCGAACACTGAAGCTTTCTTT. Translation gives CASSQDSLPNTEAFF.

The V gene is TRBV25-1, the J gene TRBJ2-7, with 9 positions matching TRBD1. In germline, CDR1 is MGHDK, CDR2 SYGVNS. V was pared by 1 base and J by 7 bases, with 11 bases of the junction left unmatched. This CDR3 has 16 amino acids. In DNA, the CDR3 is TGTGCCAGCAGTGAATTGGGGACAGGGAACCTGGGGGAGCAGTACTTC. Protein product: CASSELGTGNLGEQYF.

Here the CDR3 reads CASSRPRLSTNEKLFF. The CDR3, as DNA: TGTGCCAGCAGCCGCCCGAGACTGTCAACTAATGAAAAACTGTTTTTT. This sequence joins TRBV4-2 and TRBJ1-4; no firm D call. V was pared by 4 bases and J by 0 bases, with 12 bases between. This CDR3 has 16 residues. From germline, CDR1 is LGHNA and CDR2 YNFKEQ.

J is TRBJ1-2 and V is TRBV30, with 7 bases identical to TRBD1. The CDR3 extends over 15 amino acids. The V segment lost 1 base and the J segment 6 bases; nucleotides outside the gene matches: 11. Germline-derived CDR1 and CDR2 are GTSNPN and SVGIG (reference sequence). CDR3 protein: CAWSGQGGLRHGYTF. In DNA form, the CDR3 reads TGTGCCTGGAGTGGACAGGGAGGCCTAAGACATGGCTACACCTTC.

This chain links TRBV6-5 with TRBJ2-2, with D uncertain. Germline V gives CDR1 MNHEY, CDR2 SVGAGI. The CDR3 consists of 15 residues. V was cut by 7 bases and J by 2 bases, with 14 bases left in between. CDR3 in amino acids: CASTEIQINTGELFF. The DNA for the CDR3 is TGTGCCAGCACCGAAATACAGATAAACACCGGGGAGCTGTTTTTT.

The chain combines TRBV19 with TRBJ1-3; D gene unclear. Germline V gene data show CDR1 as LNHDA and CDR2 as SQIVND (reference sequence). This CDR3 region has 16 residues. The V end lost 2 bases, the J end lost 4 bases, and 15 bases lay between the germline ends. The CDR3 protein is CASSIKNSLDGNTIYF. CDR3 nucleotide sequence: TGTGCCAGTAGTATAAAAAACAGTCTTGACGGAAACACCATATATTTT.

The chain is built from TRBV30 and TRBJ1-2; 7 bases align to TRBD1. V gave up 1 base and J gave up 3 bases; unmatched junction bases: 2. There are 13 residues in the CDR3. Germline V gives CDR1 GTSNPN, CDR2 SVGIG (reference sequence). The DNA for the CDR3 is TGTGCCTGGAGTGATGGGACAGACTATGGCTACACCTTC. It codes for CAWSDGTDYGYTF.

The genes are TRBV2 and TRBJ1-1; 8 nucleotides align to TRBD1. The length of the CDR3 is 15 residues. In germline, CDR1 is SNHLY, CDR2 FYNNEI. Losses at the gene ends were 2 bases for V and 1 base for J; bases not matched to a gene: 3. The CDR3 here is CASSEQGARNTEAFF. The DNA of the CDR3 is TGTGCCAGCAGTGAACAGGGGGCAAGGAACACTGAAGCTTTCTTT.

The DNA for the CDR3 is TGTGCCAGCAGTCCTGAGACAGGGGGTGGACAAGGCTACACCTTC. Amino acids: CASSPETGGGQGYTF. The chain carries TRBV6-4 and TRBJ1-2; 9 nucleotides agree with TRBD1. Unmatched junction bases numbered 12, after V lost 5 bases and J lost 8 bases. The CDR3 runs to 15 residues. Germline values: CDR1 MRHNA, CDR2 SNTAGT.